Sequencing of this T cell receptor beta chain was carried out in a study of shared clonotypes between healthy human individuals. It was CD45RO-negative cells, positively selected for CCR7, that made up naive CD8 cells, with terminally differentiated effector memory CD45RA+ cells excluded. Data came from immunoSEQ multiplex PCR; TCRdb stores just in-frame clones and leaves some out. The data show about 590,000 clones, nearly 97% seen once. Study results and caveats: The study drew on few donors, limiting represented genetic and exposure-history diversity.

Comment on this clone: Antigen specificity is unknown.

The CDR3 runs to 17 residues. Germline trimming cut 3 bases from V and 2 bases from J; bases unmatched to any gene: 12. Germline-derived CDR1 and CDR2 are MNHGY and SAAAGT. The rearrangement links TRBV6-8 to TRBJ2-7, with 8 bases fitting TRBD2. Specimen: naive CD8+ T cells sorted from blood. This sequence originates from a woman aged 25-40 years in good health. The CDR3 DNA reads TGTGCCAGCAGTTATGCGGCGGGAGGCCCTGAAACCTACGAGCAGTACTTC. Residues: CASSYAAGGPETYEQYF.